A single sample gave rise to the 29 T cell receptor beta chains below, sequenced in a study of graft-versus-host responses after intestinal transplantation. TCRdb keeps only in-frame clones here, not all; method: immunoSEQ multiplex PCR. The data contain roughly 120,000 clones, 93% of them singletons. Which antigens these TCRs recognize remains unknown. This sample comprised unstimulated CD8+ T cells sorted from spleen or lymph node cells, obtained before intestinal transplant. These receptors all come from a human donor who received an intestinal transplant.

CDR3 coding DNA: TGTGCCAGCAGCCCCTTACCCCCCGGAGACAGGGGAAACTATGGCTACACCTTC. This encodes CASSPLPPGDRGNYGYTF. V and J are TRBV28 and TRBJ1-2; TRBD1 aligns across 8 bases. Germline assignment: CDR1 MDHEN and CDR2 SYDVKM. The CDR3 totals 18 residues. The J segment lost 2 bases and the V segment lost 6 bases, leaving 17 bases of the junction unmatched.

This chain links TRBV11-2 with TRBJ2-7, with D hard to call. Per the germline V gene, CDR1 is SGHAT and CDR2 is FQNNGV. Between the trimmed V and J ends, which lost 5 bases and 2 bases, there was a span of 22 bases. The CDR3 loop spans 17 amino acids. The DNA for the CDR3 is TGTGCCAGCAGCCCCCACTCCCCTCGTGTCGCAACCTACGAGCAGTACTTC. Translated, it gives CASSPHSPRVATYEQYF.

The rearrangement links TRBV18 to TRBJ2-1, with a possible D match to TRBD2 (6 bases). The V end lost 3 bases, the J end lost 2 bases, and 14 bases lay between the germline ends. The CDR3 covers 16 residues. Germline V gene lookup returns CDR1 KGHSH and CDR2 LQKENI. CDR3 protein: CASSPRDSRTYNEQFF. The CDR3, as DNA: TGTGCCAGCTCACCCCGGGACTCTCGAACCTACAATGAGCAGTTCTTC.

V gene TRBV6-5 combines with J gene TRBJ2-2, with no clear D. V was clipped by 4 bases and J by 2 bases, with 2 bases between them. The germline CDR1 and CDR2 sequences are MNHEY and SVGAGI. The CDR3 is 12 amino acids. Here the CDR3 reads CASSLNTGELFF. CDR3 bases: TGTGCCAGCAGTTTAAACACCGGGGAGCTGTTTTTT.

The chain links TRBV4-1 to TRBJ2-3, with D unclear. The V gene lost 2 bases and the J gene lost 5 bases, with 11 bases spanning the gap. Germline CDR1 reads MGHRA; CDR2 reads YSYEKL. This CDR3 has 14 amino acids. The CDR3 region has the DNA TGCGCCAGCAGCCAACCCCACGGTGTAGATACGCAGTATTTT. It encodes CASSQPHGVDTQYF.

In this sample, this clone turned up a few times. The chain couples TRBV27 to TRBJ1-5; D uncertain. Germline CDR1 is MNHEY and CDR2 is SMNVEV (reference sequence). The CDR3 runs to 15 residues. Between the trimmed V and J ends, which lost 3 bases and 0 bases, there was a span of 9 bases. CDR3 DNA: TGTGCCAGCAGTTTGTCCAGCTATAGCAATCAGCCCCAGCATTTT. It is translated as CASSLSSYSNQPQHF.

The rearrangement links TRBV25-1 to TRBJ1-2; D is unclear. The germline V gene encodes CDR1 MGHDK and CDR2 SYGVNS. Trimming pared 4 bases from V and 6 bases from J, leaving 12 bases between. CDR3 length equals 13 residues. The CDR3 sequence: CASSAGIVHGYTF. The DNA for the CDR3 is TGTGCCAGCAGTGCCGGCATAGTCCATGGCTACACCTTC.

The genes are TRBV7-8 and TRBJ1-2, with D maybe TRBD1 (6 bases). The V end was cut by 1 base, the J end by 4 bases, with 10 bases between. Germline V lookup: CDR1 SGHVS, CDR2 FQNEAQ. The CDR3 consists of 14 residues. This chain's CDR3 is CASSLGGRGYGYTF. DNA for the CDR3: TGTGCCAGCAGCTTAGGTGGCAGGGGCTATGGCTACACCTTC.

V and J are TRBV9 and TRBJ1-4; TRBD1 might be the D (5 bases). V was clipped by 0 bases and J by 8 bases, with 8 bases between them. This CDR3 spans 13 amino acids. CDR1 is SGDLS, CDR2 YYNGEE, per germline. The CDR3 sequence: CASSVGGSEKLFF. CDR3 nucleotide sequence: TGTGCCAGCAGCGTAGGGGGGAGCGAAAAACTGTTTTTT.

In this sample, this clone turned up once. CDR3 amino acids: CAWSIFQGAYTEAFF. Here the CDR3 DNA reads TGTGCCTGGAGTATCTTCCAGGGGGCGTACACTGAAGCTTTCTTT. The chain has TRBV30 and TRBJ1-1, with TRBD1 matching 8 bases. Per the germline V gene, CDR1 is GTSNPN and CDR2 is SVGIG (reference sequence). This CDR3 has 15 amino acids. Losses at the gene ends were 2 bases for V and 3 bases for J; bases not matched to a gene: 8.

The chain carries TRBV5-1 and TRBJ2-2, with D possibly being TRBD1 (5 bases). Deletions cut 0 bases from V and 4 bases from J, with 10 bases between. Germline V gives CDR1 SGHRS, CDR2 YFSETQ. The CDR3 consists of 15 residues. The DNA of the CDR3 is TGCGCCAGCAGCTTGGCGCAGGGTCCCACCGGGGAGCTGTTTTTT. This translates into CASSLAQGPTGELFF.

The chain employs TRBV29-1 and TRBJ1-2, with 8 bases aligning to TRBD1. This CDR3 is built from 12 residues. The junction had 8 bases not matched to a gene; V was cut back by 6 bases and J by 8 bases. Germline assignment: CDR1 SQVTM and CDR2 ANQGSEA. The CDR3, as DNA: TGCAGCGTAACTCAGGGGGCGCGGGGCTACACCTTC. Protein product: CSVTQGARGYTF.

This chain connects TRBV27 to TRBJ1-2; D gene ambiguous. From germline, CDR1 is MNHEY and CDR2 SMNVEV (reference sequence). V lost 5 bases and J lost 9, with 13 bases in between. The CDR3 covers 12 residues. CDR3 in amino acids: CASSPTEGSYTF. Written as DNA, the CDR3 is TGTGCCAGCAGTCCCACGGAAGGTAGCTACACCTTC.

CDR3 region: CASSQENSYEQYF. The CDR3 bases are TGTGCCAGCAGCCAGGAGAACTCCTACGAGCAGTACTTC. J is TRBJ2-7 and V is TRBV14; D is unclear. The V gene lost 3 bases and the J gene lost 0 bases, with 6 bases spanning the gap. The CDR3 is made up of 13 amino acids. Germline V CDR1 and CDR2: SGHDN, FVKESK.

The chain employs TRBV19 and TRBJ1-1; 9 bases line up with TRBD1. Germline V gene lookup returns CDR1 LNHDA and CDR2 SQIVND (reference sequence). With 3 bases clipped from V and 0 bases from J, the junction kept 2 bases outside the gene matches. This CDR3 is built from 15 residues. This CDR3 reads CASSMTGGMNTEAFF. The CDR3 DNA follows: TGTGCCAGTAGTATGACAGGGGGGATGAACACTGAAGCTTTCTTT.

The chain joins TRBV7-8 to TRBJ1-5, with D possibly being TRBD1 (6 bases). CDR1 and CDR2 from the germline V gene are SGHVS and FQNEAQ. The CDR3 has 15 residues. V gave up 4 bases and J gave up 3 bases, with 13 bases separating them. The CDR3 DNA sequence: TGTGCCAGCAGCTCCTTTGCAGGGGACAATCAGCCCCAGCATTTT. It specifies CASSSFAGDNQPQHF.

This clone was observed a few times. V is TRBV19 and J is TRBJ2-7; D may be TRBD2 (7 bases). Germline V gene sequence: CDR1 LNHDA, CDR2 SQIVND (reference sequence). V lost 7 bases and J 4 bases, leaving 11 bases between the germline ends. CDR3 length equals 12 residues. CDR3 sequence: CASTGGQYEQYF. DNA for the CDR3: TGTGCCAGTACCGGGGGGCAATACGAGCAGTACTTC.

This rearrangement joins TRBV2 to TRBJ1-2; 7 nucleotides line up with TRBD1. Germline V gene sequence: CDR1 SNHLY, CDR2 FYNNEI. CDR3 length equals 12 residues. The J segment lost 2 bases and the V segment lost 10 bases, leaving 4 bases of the junction unmatched. The CDR3 loop reads CAIGDRNYGYTF. The CDR3, as DNA: TGTGCCATCGGGGACAGAAACTATGGCTACACCTTC.

This chain joins TRBV5-1 and TRBJ1-5; D is possibly TRBD1 (6 bases). Trimming removed 4 bases at V and 1 base at J, with 12 bases between. This CDR3 comprises 15 residues. The V gene's germline CDR1 is SGHRS and CDR2 YFSETQ. The CDR3 here is CASSPGGQSNQPQHF. DNA for the CDR3: TGCGCCAGCAGCCCTGGAGGACAGAGCAATCAGCCCCAGCATTTT.

J is TRBJ2-5 and V is TRBV21-1; TRBD1 is the table's D call and was not checked against the DNA. TRBV21-1 is a pseudogene segment. This CDR3 region has 12 residues. DNA for the CDR3: TGTGCCAGCAGCAAAAGGGGGGAGACCCAGTACTTC. Translation gives CASSKRGETQYF.

The chain employs TRBV19 and TRBJ2-4; perhaps D is TRBD1 or TRBD2 (6 bases each). V lost 5 bases, J lost 1 base, and 18 bases lay in between. CDR1 and CDR2 from the germline V gene are LNHDA and SQIVND (reference sequence). The CDR3 runs to 17 residues. The CDR3 nucleotides read TGTGCCAGTAGTCCCGGAAAGGGGGGATTGGCCAAAAACATTCAGTACTTC. Its translation is CASSPGKGGLAKNIQYF.

V and J are TRBV27 and TRBJ2-3; D is possibly TRBD2 (6 bases). CDR1 and CDR2 from the germline V gene are MNHEY and SMNVEV (reference sequence). V was cut by 1 base and J by 1 base, with 6 bases left in between. This CDR3 is built from 14 residues. CDR3 protein: CASSLWGGTDTQYF. For the CDR3, the DNA is TGTGCCAGCAGTTTATGGGGGGGCACAGATACGCAGTATTTT.

This rearrangement joins TRBV7-9 to TRBJ2-7; D tentatively fits TRBD1 or TRBD2 (5 bases each). Germline V gives CDR1 SEHNR, CDR2 FQNEAQ (reference sequence). Between the trimmed V and J ends, which lost 3 bases and 3 bases, there was a span of 18 bases. This CDR3 has 16 amino acids. CDR3 DNA sequence: TGTGCCAGCAGCTTGTATGGAGAAGGGGAGCTCTACGAGCAGTACTTC. Its protein product is CASSLYGEGELYEQYF.

V usage is TRBV4-1 and J usage is TRBJ2-7, with 7 bases identical to TRBD2. V lost 4 bases, J lost 3 bases, and 3 bases stayed unmatched. CDR1 is MGHRA, CDR2 YSYEKL, per germline. The CDR3 has 13 amino acids. CDR3 DNA: TGCGCCAGCAGCCCCGGGACTATCTACGAGCAGTACTTC. Its translation is CASSPGTIYEQYF.

The CDR3 DNA is TGCGCCAGCAGCCATCTTGGGGCGGGAGGGCTAAACGAGCAGTACTTC. Amino acids: CASSHLGAGGLNEQYF. The J gene is TRBJ2-7, the V gene TRBV4-1; 9 nucleotides align to TRBD2. V dropped 3 bases and J dropped 5; count of bases not matched to a gene: 11. Germline assignment: CDR1 MGHRA and CDR2 YSYEKL. The length of the CDR3 is 16 residues.

This rearrangement joins TRBV6-5 to TRBJ2-7, with D possibly matching TRBD2 (6 bases). Looked up from germline, CDR1 is MNHEY and CDR2 is SVGAGI. This CDR3 contains 14 residues. Trimming left V 2 bases short and J 5 bases short, with 13 bases between. The CDR3 region has the DNA TGTGCCAGCAGTTACGGAGGGCTGGCGAACGAGCAGTACTTC. Protein: CASSYGGLANEQYF.

The chain links TRBV19 to TRBJ1-1; 7 nucleotides agree with TRBD1. The V gene end was trimmed by 7 bases and the J gene end by 4 bases; junction bases not matched to a gene: 3. The CDR3 extends over 12 amino acids. The germline gives CDR1 LNHDA, CDR2 SQIVND (reference sequence). In DNA form, the CDR3 reads TGTGCCAGTAAGGCAGGGGGCACTGAAGCTTTCTTT. Its translation: CASKAGGTEAFF.

The chain couples TRBV27 to TRBJ1-1, with a weak D call TRBD1 (5 bases). Deletions cut 6 bases from V and 2 bases from J, with 13 bases between. There are 14 residues in the CDR3. Germline lookup yields CDR1 MNHEY and CDR2 SMNVEV (reference sequence). As DNA, the CDR3 is TGTGCCAGCAGGTCTCGGGGACCTAACACTGAAGCTTTCTTT. Residues: CASRSRGPNTEAFF.

This chain joins TRBV13 and TRBJ2-1, with TRBD2 matching 9 bases. Trimming removed 5 bases from V and 6 bases from J; junction bases left unmatched: 11. Per the germline V gene, CDR1 is PRHDT and CDR2 is FYEKMQ (reference sequence). There are 16 residues in the CDR3. The CDR3, as DNA: TGTGCCAGCAGCACCCTGACTAGCGGCGTGGGCAATGAGCAGTTCTTC. As protein: CASSTLTSGVGNEQFF.